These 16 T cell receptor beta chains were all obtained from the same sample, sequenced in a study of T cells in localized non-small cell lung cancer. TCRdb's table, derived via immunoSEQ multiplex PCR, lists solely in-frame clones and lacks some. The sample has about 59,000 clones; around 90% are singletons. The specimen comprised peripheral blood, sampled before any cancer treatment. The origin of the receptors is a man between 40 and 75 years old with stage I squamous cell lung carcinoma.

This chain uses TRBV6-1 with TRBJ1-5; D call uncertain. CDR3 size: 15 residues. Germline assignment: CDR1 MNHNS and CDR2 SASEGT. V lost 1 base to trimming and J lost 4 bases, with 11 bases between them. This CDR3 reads CASSEVMGFNQPQHF. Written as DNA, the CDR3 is TGTGCCAGCAGTGAAGTCATGGGATTTAATCAGCCCCAGCATTTT.

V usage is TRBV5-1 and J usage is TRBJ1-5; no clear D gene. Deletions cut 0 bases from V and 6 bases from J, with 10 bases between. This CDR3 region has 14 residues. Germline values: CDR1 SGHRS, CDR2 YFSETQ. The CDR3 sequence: CASSLDGFLQPQHF. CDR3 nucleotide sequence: TGCGCCAGCAGCTTGGATGGGTTCCTTCAGCCCCAGCATTTT.

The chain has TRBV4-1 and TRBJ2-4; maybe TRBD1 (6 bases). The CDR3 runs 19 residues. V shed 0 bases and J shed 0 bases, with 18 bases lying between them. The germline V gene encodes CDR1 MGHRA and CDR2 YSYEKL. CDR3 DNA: TGCGCCAGCAGCCAAGAGGTAGAGGCAGGGGAACTAGCCAAAAACATTCAGTACTTC. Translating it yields CASSQEVEAGELAKNIQYF.

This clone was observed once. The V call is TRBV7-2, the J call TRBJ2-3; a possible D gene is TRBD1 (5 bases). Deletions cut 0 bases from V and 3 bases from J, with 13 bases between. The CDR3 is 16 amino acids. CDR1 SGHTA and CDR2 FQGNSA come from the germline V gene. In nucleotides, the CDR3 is TGTGCCAGCAGCTTAGCCGGCAGAAAGGGGACAGATACGCAGTATTTT. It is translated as CASSLAGRKGTDTQYF.

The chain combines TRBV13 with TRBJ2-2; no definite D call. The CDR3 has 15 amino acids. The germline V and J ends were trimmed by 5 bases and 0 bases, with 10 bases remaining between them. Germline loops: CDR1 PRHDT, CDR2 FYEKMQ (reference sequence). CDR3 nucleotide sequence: TGTGCCAGCAGCCCCCTCGGACCGAACACCGGGGAGCTGTTTTTT. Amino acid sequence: CASSPLGPNTGELFF.

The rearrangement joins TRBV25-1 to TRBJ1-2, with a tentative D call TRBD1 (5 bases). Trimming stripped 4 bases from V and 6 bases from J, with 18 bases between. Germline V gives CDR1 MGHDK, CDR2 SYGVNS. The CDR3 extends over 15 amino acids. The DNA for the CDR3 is TGTGCCAGCAGTGGTCTAAGGGGATATGAGGATGGCTACACCTTC. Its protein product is CASSGLRGYEDGYTF.

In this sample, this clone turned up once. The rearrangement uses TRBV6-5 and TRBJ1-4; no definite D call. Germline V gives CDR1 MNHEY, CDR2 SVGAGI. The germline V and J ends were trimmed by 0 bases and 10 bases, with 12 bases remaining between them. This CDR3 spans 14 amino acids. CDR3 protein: CASSYSRDTIKLFF. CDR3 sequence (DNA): TGTGCCAGCAGTTACTCGAGGGATACCATAAAACTGTTTTTT.

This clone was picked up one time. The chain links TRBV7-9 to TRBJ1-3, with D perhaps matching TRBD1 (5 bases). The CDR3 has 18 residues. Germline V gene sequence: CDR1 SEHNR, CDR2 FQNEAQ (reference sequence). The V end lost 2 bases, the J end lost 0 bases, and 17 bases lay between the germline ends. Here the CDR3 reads CASSLSGAGPISGNTIYF. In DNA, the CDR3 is TGTGCCAGCAGCTTAAGCGGGGCGGGACCGATCTCTGGAAACACCATATATTTT.

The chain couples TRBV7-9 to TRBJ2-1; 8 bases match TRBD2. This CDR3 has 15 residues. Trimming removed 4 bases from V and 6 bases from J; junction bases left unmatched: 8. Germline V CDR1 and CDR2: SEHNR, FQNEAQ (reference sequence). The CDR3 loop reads CASSWVVSGVNEQFF. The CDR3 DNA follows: TGTGCCAGCAGCTGGGTTGTTAGCGGGGTCAATGAGCAGTTCTTC.

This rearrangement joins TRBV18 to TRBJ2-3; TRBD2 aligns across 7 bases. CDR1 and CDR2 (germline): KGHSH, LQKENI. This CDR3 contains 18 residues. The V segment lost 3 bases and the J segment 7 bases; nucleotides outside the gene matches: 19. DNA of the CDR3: TGTGCCAGCTCACCGCGTAGTGCGGACCTGGGGGGGAGGAATACGCAGTATTTT. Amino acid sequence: CASSPRSADLGGRNTQYF.

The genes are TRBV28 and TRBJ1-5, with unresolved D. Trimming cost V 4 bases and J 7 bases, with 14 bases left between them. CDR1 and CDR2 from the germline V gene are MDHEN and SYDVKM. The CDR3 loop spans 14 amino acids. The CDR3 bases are TGTGCCAGCAGTTACTCTTCCCCTAACCAGCCCCAGCATTTT. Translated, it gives CASSYSSPNQPQHF.

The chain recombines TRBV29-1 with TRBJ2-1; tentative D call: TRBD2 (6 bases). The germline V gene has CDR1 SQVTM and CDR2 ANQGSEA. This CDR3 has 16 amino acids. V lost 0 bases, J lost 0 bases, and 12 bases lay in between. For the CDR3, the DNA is TGCAGCGTTGAAGATAGGAGGGCCGGCTCCTACAATGAGCAGTTCTTC. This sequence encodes CSVEDRRAGSYNEQFF.

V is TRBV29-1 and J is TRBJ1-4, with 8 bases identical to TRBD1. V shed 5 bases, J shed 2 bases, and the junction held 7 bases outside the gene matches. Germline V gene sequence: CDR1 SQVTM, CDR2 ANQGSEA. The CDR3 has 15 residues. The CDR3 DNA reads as TGCAGCGTTCGCGCGACAGGGGCGACTAATGAAAAACTGTTTTTT. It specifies CSVRATGATNEKLFF.

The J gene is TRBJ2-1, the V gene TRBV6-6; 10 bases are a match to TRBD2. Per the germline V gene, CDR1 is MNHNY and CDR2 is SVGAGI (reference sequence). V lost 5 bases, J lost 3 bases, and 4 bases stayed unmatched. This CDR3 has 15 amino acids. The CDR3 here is CASSLSGRSYNEQFF. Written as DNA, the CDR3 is TGTGCCAGCAGTCTTAGCGGGAGGAGCTACAATGAGCAGTTCTTC.

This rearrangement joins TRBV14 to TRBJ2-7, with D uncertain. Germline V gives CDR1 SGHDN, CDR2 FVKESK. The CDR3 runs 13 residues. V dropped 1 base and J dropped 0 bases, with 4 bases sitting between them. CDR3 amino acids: CASSQVNSYEQYF. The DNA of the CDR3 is TGTGCCAGCAGCCAAGTAAACTCCTACGAGCAGTACTTC.

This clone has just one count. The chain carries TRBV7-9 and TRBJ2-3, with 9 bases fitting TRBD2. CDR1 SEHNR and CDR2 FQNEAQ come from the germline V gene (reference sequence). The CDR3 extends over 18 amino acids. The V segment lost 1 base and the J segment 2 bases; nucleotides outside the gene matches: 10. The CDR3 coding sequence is TGTGCCAGCAGCTTAGGATTCGGGAGCGGGAGGACCACAGATACGCAGTATTTT. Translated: CASSLGFGSGRTTDTQYF.